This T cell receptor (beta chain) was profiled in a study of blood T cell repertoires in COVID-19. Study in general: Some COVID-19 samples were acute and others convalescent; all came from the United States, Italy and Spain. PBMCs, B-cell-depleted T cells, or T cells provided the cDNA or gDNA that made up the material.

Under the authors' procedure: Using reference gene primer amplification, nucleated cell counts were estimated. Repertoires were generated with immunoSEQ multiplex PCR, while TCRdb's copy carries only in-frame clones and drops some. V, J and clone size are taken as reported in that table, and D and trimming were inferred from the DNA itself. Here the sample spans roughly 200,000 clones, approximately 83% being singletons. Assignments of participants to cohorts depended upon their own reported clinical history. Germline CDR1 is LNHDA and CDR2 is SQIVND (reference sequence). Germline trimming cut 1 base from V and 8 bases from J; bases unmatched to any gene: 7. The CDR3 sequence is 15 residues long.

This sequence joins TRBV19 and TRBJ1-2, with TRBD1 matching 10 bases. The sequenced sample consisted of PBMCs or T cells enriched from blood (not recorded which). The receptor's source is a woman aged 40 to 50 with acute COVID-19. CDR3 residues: CASSIALTGGYGYTF. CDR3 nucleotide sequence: TGTGCCAGTAGTATAGCCTTGACAGGGGGCTACGGCTACACCTTC.